The 17 T cell receptor beta chains below come from one sample, sequenced in a study of blood T cell repertoires in COVID-19. Repertoires were generated with immunoSEQ multiplex PCR, while TCRdb's copy carries only in-frame clones and drops some. The sample lists 150,000 to 200,000 clones, roughly 93% occurring once. The sample taken for sequencing was peripheral blood. Receptors were obtained from a man aged 18 to 29 with COVID-19, enrolled during active disease.

For the CDR3, the DNA is TGTGCCAGCAGCGTAGGGGACAGACACAATCAGCCCCAGCATTTT. Translated, it gives CASSVGDRHNQPQHF. The chain uses TRBV9 and TRBJ1-5; 7 bases map to TRBD1. Germline-derived CDR1 and CDR2 are SGDLS and YYNGEE. This CDR3 has 15 residues. V shed 0 bases, J shed 3 bases, and the junction held 3 bases outside the gene matches.

This clone was observed a single time. The chain recombines TRBV29-1 with TRBJ2-1; TRBD1 matches 7 bases. The CDR3 has 14 amino acids. The germline V gene has CDR1 SQVTM and CDR2 ANQGSEA. Losses at the gene ends were 6 bases for V and 0 bases for J; bases not matched to a gene: 5. CDR3 region: CSVQDRPSYNEQFF. CDR3 coding DNA: TGCAGCGTCCAGGACAGGCCCTCCTACAATGAGCAGTTCTTC.

The rearrangement uses TRBV24-1 and TRBJ2-1; 10 nucleotides agree with TRBD2. The length of the CDR3 is 17 residues. J gave up 0 bases and V 4 bases, and 5 bases lay outside the gene matches. The germline V gene encodes CDR1 KGHDR and CDR2 SFDVKD. The CDR3 region has the DNA TGTGCCACCAGTGAAACTGGACTAGCGGACTCCTACAATGAGCAGTTCTTC. As protein: CATSETGLADSYNEQFF.

The rearrangement uses TRBV29-1 and TRBJ1-5; D may be TRBD1 (5 bases). The CDR3 has 14 residues. Trimming stripped 3 bases from V and 7 bases from J, with 16 bases between. CDR1 and CDR2 from the germline V gene are SQVTM and ANQGSEA. The CDR3 loop reads CSVDPGLRDQPQHF. For the CDR3, the DNA is TGCAGCGTTGATCCGGGACTGCGCGACCAGCCCCAGCATTTT.

The chain has TRBV10-3 and TRBJ1-5, with TRBD1 identical over 12 bases. The CDR3 is 19 residues long. The junction had 8 bases not matched to a gene; V was cut back by 0 bases and J by 2 bases. CDR1 is ENHRY, CDR2 SYGVKD, per germline. CDR3 loop: CAISESWWDRGLRNQPQHF. In DNA form, the CDR3 reads TGTGCCATCAGTGAGTCTTGGTGGGACAGGGGGCTTCGCAATCAGCCCCAGCATTTT.

The chain combines TRBV3-1 (or the pseudogene TRBV3-2) with TRBJ2-1, with D tentatively TRBD2 (6 bases). V was shortened by 6 bases and J by 0 bases, with 12 bases between the two germline ends. The CDR3 totals 15 residues. CDR1 is LGHDT, CDR2 YNNKEL, per germline (reference sequence). This chain's CDR3 is CASSRTIPSYNEQFF. Written as DNA, the CDR3 is TGTGCCAGCAGTCGGACTATCCCCTCCTACAATGAGCAGTTCTTC.

V gene TRBV5-1 combines with J gene TRBJ2-7; the D gene is possibly TRBD1 (6 bases). The V and J ends lost 4 bases and 3 bases respectively, with 17 bases between them. CDR1 is SGHRS, CDR2 YFSETQ, per germline. This CDR3 spans 15 amino acids. DNA for the CDR3: TGCGCCAGCAGCCCGGTGGACAGCCGATACTACGAGCAGTACTTC. Encoded protein: CASSPVDSRYYEQYF.

The V and J genes are TRBV29-1 and TRBJ1-2; TRBD1 agrees at 9 bases. The CDR3 is 17 residues long. The V gene's germline CDR1 is SQVTM and CDR2 ANQGSEA. The V and J ends lost 5 bases and 7 bases, in that order; junction bases with no gene match: 20. CDR3 coding DNA: TGCAGCGTTCCGGGGGGGGACAGGGAAGGAAGGTTGGGTGGCTACACCTTC. It codes for CSVPGGDREGRLGGYTF.

V and J are TRBV9 and TRBJ2-7, with 8 nucleotides matching TRBD1. V trimming: 3 bases; J trimming: 4 bases; junction bases outside the gene matches: 12. The CDR3 has 16 amino acids. Germline-derived CDR1 and CDR2 are SGDLS and YYNGEE. CDR3 loop: CASSAGQGIRGYEQYF. The CDR3 coding sequence is TGTGCCAGCAGCGCCGGACAGGGCATTCGGGGGTACGAGCAGTACTTC. Looking up the rest from reference TRBV9 and TRBJ2-7 gives the full variable domain: DSGVTQTPKHLITATGQRVTLRCSPRSGDLSVYWYQQSLDQGLQFLIQYYNGEERAKGNILERFSAQQFPDLHSELNLSSLELGDSALYFCASSAGQGIRGYEQYFGPGTRLTVT.

The chain carries TRBV27 and TRBJ2-7; 8 nucleotides line up with TRBD1. Trimming at V came to 8 bases and at J to 6 bases, leaving 12 bases not matched to a gene. Per the germline V gene, CDR1 is MNHEY and CDR2 is SMNVEV (reference sequence). The length of the CDR3 is 14 residues. This chain's CDR3 is CASGPGTGWSEQYF. As DNA, the CDR3 is TGTGCCAGCGGACCGGGGACAGGTTGGAGCGAGCAGTACTTC.

CDR3 in DNA: TGTGCCAGCAGCCAAGTAGGCGGCGGGGGATACGAGCAGTACTTC. This sequence encodes CASSQVGGGGYEQYF. This rearrangement joins TRBV14 to TRBJ2-7, with TRBD2 identical over 7 bases. The J segment lost 4 bases and the V segment lost 1 base, leaving 7 bases of the junction unmatched. There are 15 residues in the CDR3. Germline V CDR1 and CDR2: SGHDN, FVKESK. The full variable domain, with the rest looked up from reference TRBV14 and TRBJ2-7, is EAGVTQFPSHSVIEKGQTVTLRCDPISGHDNLYWYRRVMGKEIKFLLHFVKESKQDESGMPNNRFLAERTGGTYSTLKVQPAELEDSGVYFCASSQVGGGGYEQYFGPGTRLTVT.

Written as DNA, the CDR3 is TGTGCCAGCAGCGTAAGTGCAGCGGGAGTCTACGAGCAGTACTTC. Amino acids: CASSVSAAGVYEQYF. The rearrangement joins TRBV9 to TRBJ2-7; 8 positions match TRBD2. Germline CDR1 SGDLS, CDR2 YYNGEE. V lost 1 base, J lost 3 bases, and 6 bases stayed unmatched. The length of the CDR3 is 15 residues.

The chain couples TRBV7-2 to TRBJ1-2, with D possibly being TRBD1 (6 bases). The CDR3 loop spans 13 amino acids. The V end lost 5 bases, the J end lost 8 bases, and 15 bases lay between the germline ends. Germline assignment: CDR1 SGHTA and CDR2 FQGNSA. CDR3 DNA: TGTGCCAGCAGCCCAGGACAGATCCGCGGCTACACCTTC. Its translation is CASSPGQIRGYTF.

The rearrangement joins TRBV14 to TRBJ1-1; a possible D gene is TRBD1 (6 bases). V gave up 2 bases and J gave up 1 base, with 14 bases separating them. CDR1 SGHDN and CDR2 FVKESK come from the germline V gene. There are 16 residues in the CDR3. Written as DNA, the CDR3 is TGTGCCAGCAGCCAACTAAGGGGGACGGCGAACACTGAAGCTTTCTTT. It is translated as CASSQLRGTANTEAFF.

CDR3: CASSGIQGYGYTF. The CDR3 region has the DNA TGTGCCAGTAGTGGGATACAGGGGTATGGCTACACCTTC. This rearrangement joins TRBV19 to TRBJ1-2; 7 nucleotides align to TRBD1. V lost 5 bases and J lost 5; bases outside the gene matches: 5. Germline-derived CDR1 and CDR2 are LNHDA and SQIVND (reference sequence). The CDR3 covers 13 residues. Looking up the rest from reference TRBV19 and TRBJ1-2 gives the full variable domain: DGGITQSPKYLFRKEGQNVTLSCEQNLNHDAMYWYRQDPGQGLRLIYYSQIVNDFQKGDIAEGYSVSREKKESFPLTVTSAQKNPTAFYLCASSGIQGYGYTFGSGTRLTVV.

V is TRBV28 and J is TRBJ2-5; TRBD2 aligns across 14 bases. Germline V CDR1 and CDR2: MDHEN, SYDVKM. Losses at the gene ends were 4 bases for V and 5 bases for J; bases not matched to a gene: 6. This CDR3 is built from 16 residues. CDR3 region: CASSSGLAGVWETQYF. The CDR3, as DNA: TGTGCCAGCAGTTCGGGACTAGCGGGAGTTTGGGAGACCCAGTACTTC.

J is TRBJ2-3 and V is TRBV7-2; perhaps TRBD1 as D (5 bases). The V and J ends lost 6 bases and 0 bases respectively, with 10 bases between them. The CDR3 has 14 amino acids. CDR1 is SGHTA, CDR2 FQGNSA, per germline. The CDR3 protein is CASRNTGSTDTQYF. Here the CDR3 DNA reads TGTGCCAGCAGGAATACAGGTAGCACAGATACGCAGTATTTT.